This T cell receptor (beta chain) was captured by sequencing in a study of T cell repertoires in cytomegalovirus infection. TCRdb itself ran the reads through MiXCR, one entry per CDR3 protein. This sample yields 700,000 to 850,000 distinct CDR3 sequences, of which approximately 32% are seen a single time; approximately 13% belongs to the top ten. The V gene lost 5 bases and the J gene lost 6 bases, with 13 bases spanning the gap. Germline V CDR1 and CDR2: SEHNR, FQNEAQ (reference sequence). The CDR3 contains 13 residues. This clonotype has a handful of counts. Its antigen is currently unknown. This specimen consisted of cultured CD8+ T cells from PBMCs, obtained from culture after CMV antigen stimulation. This TCR came from a human donor in good health (CMV status not recorded). Some clones in this sample may be carry-over from other donors' samples. The chain is built from TRBV7-9 and TRBJ1-1; D call uncertain. The CDR3 sequence is CASSRAIFPEAFF. The CDR3 region has the DNA TGTGCCAGCAGCCGGGCCATCTTCCCTGAAGCTTTCTTT.